This T cell receptor beta chain is drawn from a study of STAT5B mutations in CD4+ large granular lymphocyte leukemia. This clone has more than one count but fewer than ten. TCRdb's table, derived via immunoSEQ multiplex PCR, lists solely in-frame clones and lacks some. Of around 31,000 clones detected, around 70% appear once; the ten largest clones hold approximately 1%. Sequencing input: CD4+ T cells from blood buffy coats. The sequence was collected from a human donor in good health.

In nucleotides, the CDR3 is TGCAGCACTTCCCGGGACACCACCGGGGAGCTGTTTTTT. Translated, it gives CSTSRDTTGELFF. The chain combines TRBV29-1 with TRBJ2-2, with a tentative D call TRBD1 (6 bases). The germline gives CDR1 SQVTM, CDR2 ANQGSEA. CDR3 length: 13 amino acids. Trimming left V 8 bases short and J 4 bases short, with 14 bases between.